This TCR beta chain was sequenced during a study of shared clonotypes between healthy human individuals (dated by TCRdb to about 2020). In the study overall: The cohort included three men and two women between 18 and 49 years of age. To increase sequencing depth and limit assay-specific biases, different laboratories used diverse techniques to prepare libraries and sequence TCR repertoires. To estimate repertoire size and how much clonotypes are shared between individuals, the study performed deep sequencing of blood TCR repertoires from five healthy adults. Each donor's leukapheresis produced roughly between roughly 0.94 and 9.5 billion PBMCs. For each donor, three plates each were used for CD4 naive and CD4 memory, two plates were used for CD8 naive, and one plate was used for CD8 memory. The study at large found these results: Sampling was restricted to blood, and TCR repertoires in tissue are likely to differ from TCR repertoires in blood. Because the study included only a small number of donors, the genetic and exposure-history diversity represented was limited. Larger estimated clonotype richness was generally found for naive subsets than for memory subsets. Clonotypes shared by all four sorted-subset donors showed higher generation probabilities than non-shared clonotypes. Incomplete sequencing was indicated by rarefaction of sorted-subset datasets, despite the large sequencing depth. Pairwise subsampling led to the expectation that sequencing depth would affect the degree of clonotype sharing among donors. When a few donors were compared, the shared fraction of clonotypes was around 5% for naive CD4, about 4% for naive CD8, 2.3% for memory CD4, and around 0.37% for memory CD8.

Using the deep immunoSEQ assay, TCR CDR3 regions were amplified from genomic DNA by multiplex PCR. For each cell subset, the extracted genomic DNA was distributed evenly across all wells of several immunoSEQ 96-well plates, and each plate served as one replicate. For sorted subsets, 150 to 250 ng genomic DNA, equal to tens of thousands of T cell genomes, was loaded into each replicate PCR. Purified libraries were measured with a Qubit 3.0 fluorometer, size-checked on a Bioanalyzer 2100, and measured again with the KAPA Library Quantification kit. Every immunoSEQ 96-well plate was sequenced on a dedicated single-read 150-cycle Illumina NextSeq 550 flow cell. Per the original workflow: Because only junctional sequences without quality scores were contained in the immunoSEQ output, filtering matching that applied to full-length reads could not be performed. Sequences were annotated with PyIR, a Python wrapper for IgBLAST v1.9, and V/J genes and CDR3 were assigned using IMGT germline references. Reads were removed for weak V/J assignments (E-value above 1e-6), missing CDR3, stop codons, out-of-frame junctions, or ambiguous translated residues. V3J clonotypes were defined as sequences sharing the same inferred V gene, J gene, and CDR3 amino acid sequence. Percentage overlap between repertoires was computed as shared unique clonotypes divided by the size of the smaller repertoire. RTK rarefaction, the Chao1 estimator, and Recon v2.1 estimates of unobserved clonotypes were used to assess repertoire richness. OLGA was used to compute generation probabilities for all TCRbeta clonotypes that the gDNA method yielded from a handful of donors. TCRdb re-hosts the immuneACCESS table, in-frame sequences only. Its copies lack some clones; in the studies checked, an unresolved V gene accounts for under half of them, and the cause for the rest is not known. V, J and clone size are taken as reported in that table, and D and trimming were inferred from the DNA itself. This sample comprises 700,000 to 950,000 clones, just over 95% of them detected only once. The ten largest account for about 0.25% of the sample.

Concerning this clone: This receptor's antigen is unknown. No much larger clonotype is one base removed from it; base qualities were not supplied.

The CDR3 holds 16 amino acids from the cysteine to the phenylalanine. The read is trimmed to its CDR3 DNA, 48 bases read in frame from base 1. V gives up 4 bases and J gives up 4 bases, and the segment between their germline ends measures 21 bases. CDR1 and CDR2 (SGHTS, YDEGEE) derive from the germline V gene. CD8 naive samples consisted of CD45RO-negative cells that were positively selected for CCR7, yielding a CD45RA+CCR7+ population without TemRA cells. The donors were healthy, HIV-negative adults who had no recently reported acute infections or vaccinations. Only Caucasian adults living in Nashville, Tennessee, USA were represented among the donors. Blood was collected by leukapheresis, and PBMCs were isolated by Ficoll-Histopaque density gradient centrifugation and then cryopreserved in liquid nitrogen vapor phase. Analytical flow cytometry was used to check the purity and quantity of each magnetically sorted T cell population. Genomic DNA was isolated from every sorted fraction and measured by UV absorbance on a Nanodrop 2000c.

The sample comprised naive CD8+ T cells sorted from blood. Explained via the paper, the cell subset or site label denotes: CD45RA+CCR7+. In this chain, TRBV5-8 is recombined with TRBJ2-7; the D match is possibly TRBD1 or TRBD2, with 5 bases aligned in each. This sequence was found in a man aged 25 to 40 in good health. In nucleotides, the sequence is TGTGCCAGCAGCCACAAGTGGGGCAGGGAGAGGTACGAGCAGTACTTC. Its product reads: CASSHKWGRERYEQYF.